Each of the 23 T cell receptor beta chains below was sequenced from the same sample in a study of cytomegalovirus exposure and HLA in healthy donors. PCR employed 60 Vbeta and 13 Jbeta primers. Sequencing was performed with immunoSEQ multiplex PCR; in TCRdb, only in-frame clones are kept and a portion is missing. The sample has roughly 50,000 clones, 82% seen once. Sequencing was done on a sample of PBMCs. Every receptor here comes from a woman between 18 and 30 years old in good health and CMV-seronegative.

In DNA form, the CDR3 reads TGTGCCAGCAGCTCGGGGGCTAGCGGGAGTGAGACCCAGTACTTC. It translates to CASSSGASGSETQYF. The chain recombines TRBV7-9 with TRBJ2-5; 10 positions agree with TRBD2. Germline CDR1 is SEHNR and CDR2 is FQNEAQ (reference sequence). This CDR3 contains 15 residues. With 4 bases clipped from V and 5 bases from J, the junction kept 7 bases outside the gene matches.

The rearrangement joins TRBV29-1 to TRBJ1-2; 9 bases map to TRBD1. V trimming: 5 bases; J trimming: 7 bases; junction bases outside the gene matches: 2. Germline V gene lookup returns CDR1 SQVTM and CDR2 ANQGSEA. The CDR3 totals 11 residues. CDR3 protein: CSVPTGGGYTF. The DNA for the CDR3 is TGCAGCGTTCCGACAGGGGGTGGCTACACCTTC.

The chain joins TRBV27 to TRBJ2-5, with a weak D call TRBD1 (7 bases). This CDR3 is 16 amino acids long. Germline V gene lookup returns CDR1 MNHEY and CDR2 SMNVEV (reference sequence). V lost 2 bases and J 1 base, leaving 14 bases between the germline ends. The CDR3 bases are TGTGCCAGCAGTTTAAAGCCGGGGGACAGCCAAGAGACCCAGTACTTC. Translated: CASSLKPGDSQETQYF.

This chain joins TRBV28 and TRBJ2-6, with 9 bases lining up with TRBD1. The CDR3 totals 19 residues. Germline assignment: CDR1 MDHEN and CDR2 SYDVKM. Trimming cost V 3 bases and J 0 bases; bases outside gene matches: 9. The CDR3 loop is CASSFRPGQGLSGANVLTF. For the CDR3, the DNA is TGTGCCAGCAGTTTCCGTCCGGGACAGGGCCTCTCTGGGGCCAACGTCCTGACTTTC.

The gene calls are TRBV27 and TRBJ1-1, with a possible D match to TRBD1 (6 bases). V lost 0 bases, J lost 10 bases, and 6 bases lay in between. The CDR3 is made up of 11 amino acids. Per germline, CDR1 MNHEY and CDR2 SMNVEV (reference sequence). CDR3 amino acids: CASSLSGGAFF. As DNA, the CDR3 is TGTGCCAGCAGTTTATCAGGGGGAGCTTTCTTT.

J is TRBJ2-4 and V is TRBV28, with D possibly being TRBD2 (6 bases). CDR1 is MDHEN and CDR2 is SYDVKM in the germline V gene. V gave up 2 bases and J gave up 2 bases, with 19 bases separating them. The CDR3 runs 18 residues. CDR3 loop: CASSLQGLTTGSKNIQYF. In nucleotides, the CDR3 is TGTGCCAGCAGTTTACAGGGACTTACAACTGGTTCCAAAAACATTCAGTACTTC.

V gene TRBV7-3 combines with J gene TRBJ2-1, with 7 bases matching TRBD2. Unmatched junction bases numbered 14, after V lost 6 bases and J lost 9 bases. Germline V CDR1 and CDR2: SGHTA, FQGTGA. The CDR3 runs 15 residues. The chain's CDR3 is CASRPSGWEVTEQFF. The CDR3 nucleotides read TGTGCCAGCAGACCTAGCGGATGGGAGGTCACTGAGCAGTTCTTC. Full variable domain (remainder filled in from reference TRBV7-3 and TRBJ2-1): GAGVSQTPSNKVTEKGKYVELRCDPISGHTALYWYRQSLGQGPEFLIYFQGTGAADDSGLPNDRFFAVRPEGSVSTLKIQRTERGDSAVYLCASRPSGWEVTEQFFGPGTRLTVL.

This clone turned up a few times. V and J are TRBV28 and TRBJ2-5; 10 bases are a match to TRBD1. With 5 bases clipped from V and 5 bases from J, the junction kept 11 bases outside the gene matches. Germline lookup yields CDR1 MDHEN and CDR2 SYDVKM. The CDR3 is 16 residues long. The CDR3 loop reads CASSNAGTGAFETQYF. The CDR3 DNA reads TGTGCCAGCAGTAACGCCGGGACAGGGGCATTCGAGACCCAGTACTTC. The complete variable domain, with remaining parts taken from reference TRBV28 and TRBJ2-5, reads DVKVTQSSRYLVKRTGEKVFLECVQDMDHENMFWYRQDPGLGLRLIYFSYDVKMKEKGDIPEGYSVSREKKERFSLILESASTNQTSMYLCASSNAGTGAFETQYFGPGTRLLVL.

With regard to this clone: At one end the junction does not follow the germline gene, possibly because of a read error. The chain recombines TRBV7-7 with TRBJ1-2; no clear D gene. The CDR3 sequence is 18 residues long. The germline CDR1 and CDR2 sequences are SSHAT and FNYEAQ (reference sequence). The CDR3 bases are TGTGCTAGCAGCTCTCGTCGACAAGGCGGGGTCTCCCGTTATGGCTACACCTTC. Protein: CASSSRRQGGVSRYGYTF.

V gene TRBV19 combines with J gene TRBJ2-3, with 10 bases identical to TRBD2. The V and J ends lost 9 bases and 6 bases, in that order; junction bases with no gene match: 6. The CDR3 is 13 residues long. Germline lookup yields CDR1 LNHDA and CDR2 SQIVND (reference sequence). The chain's CDR3 is CASSGRARDTQYF. The CDR3 DNA reads TGTGCCAGCAGCGGGAGGGCCAGGGATACGCAGTATTTT.

The chain joins TRBV7-9 to TRBJ2-7, with unresolved D. Trimming stripped 3 bases from V and 0 bases from J, with 6 bases between. CDR3 length: 13 amino acids. Germline lookup yields CDR1 SEHNR and CDR2 FQNEAQ (reference sequence). The CDR3 nucleotides read TGTGCCAGCAGCTTGGCCAGCTCCTACGAGCAGTACTTC. Protein product: CASSLASSYEQYF.

The chain is built from TRBV9 and TRBJ1-3, with a weak D call TRBD1 (5 bases). Germline lookup yields CDR1 SGDLS and CDR2 YYNGEE. V was cut by 4 bases and J by 0 bases, with 11 bases left in between. This CDR3 has 15 residues. The CDR3 here is CASSPGLSSGNTIYF. CDR3 bases: TGTGCCAGCAGCCCGGGACTGAGCTCTGGAAACACCATATATTTT.

The rearrangement joins TRBV10-3 to TRBJ2-3; 7 nucleotides match TRBD1. J was trimmed by 5 bases and V by 7 bases; bases with no gene match: 9. Germline CDR1 ENHRY, CDR2 SYGVKD. This CDR3 comprises 14 residues. This chain's CDR3 is CAIKTGVREDTQYF. CDR3 bases: TGTGCCATCAAAACAGGGGTTAGGGAAGATACGCAGTATTTT.

The rearrangement joins TRBV4-2 to TRBJ2-7; D might be TRBD2 (6 bases). Deletions cut 5 bases from V and 2 bases from J, with 10 bases between. This CDR3 spans 13 amino acids. Germline V gives CDR1 LGHNA, CDR2 YNFKEQ. The CDR3 sequence is CASSASGPYEQYF. The CDR3 region has the DNA TGTGCCAGCAGCGCAAGCGGGCCCTACGAGCAGTACTTC.

This chain joins TRBV6-5 and TRBJ1-1, with a weak D call TRBD1 (5 bases). Germline CDR1 and CDR2: MNHEY and SVGAGI. V lost 1 base and J 4 bases, leaving 10 bases between the germline ends. The length of the CDR3 is 14 residues. The CDR3 sequence: CASSYYPGGTEAFF. CDR3 DNA: TGTGCCAGCAGTTACTACCCGGGGGGCACTGAAGCTTTCTTT.

The chain uses TRBV4-1 and TRBJ2-3; maybe TRBD1 (6 bases). The CDR3 runs to 14 residues. In germline, CDR1 is MGHRA, CDR2 YSYEKL. V lost 4 bases and J lost 4, with 12 bases in between. CDR3 DNA: TGCGCCAGCAGCCCCCAATCAGGGGCAGATACGCAGTATTTT. Translating gives CASSPQSGADTQYF.

Notes on this clone: Sequence at one end of the junction differs from germline and may be a read error. V usage is TRBV7-9 and J usage is TRBJ2-1, with D unresolved. CDR1 and CDR2 (germline): SEHNR, FQNEAQ (reference sequence). The CDR3 totals 11 residues. The CDR3: CSSSQYNEQFF. The CDR3 nucleotides read TGTTCCAGCAGCCAATACAATGAGCAGTTCTTC.

The chain recombines TRBV10-1 with TRBJ2-7, with 10 positions matching TRBD2. The germline CDR1 and CDR2 sequences are WNHNN and SYGVQD (reference sequence). Germline trimming cut 3 bases from V and 7 bases from J; bases unmatched to any gene: 6. CDR3 length: 14 residues. For the CDR3, the DNA is TGCGCCAGCAGTGATCTAGCGGGAGTGGAGGAGCAGTACTTC. Protein: CASSDLAGVEEQYF.

The DNA of the CDR3 is TGTGCCTGGGCAGAAAGTTCGGGGCCCCAGCATTTT. Amino acids: CAWAESSGPQHF. V and J are TRBV30 and TRBJ1-5; D remains ambiguous. The germline CDR1 and CDR2 sequences are GTSNPN and SVGIG (reference sequence). V shed 5 bases and J shed 9 bases, with 14 bases lying between them. The CDR3 extends over 12 amino acids.

The J gene is TRBJ2-3, the V gene TRBV19; 9 positions match TRBD1. CDR1 is LNHDA, CDR2 SQIVND, per germline (reference sequence). This CDR3 contains 16 residues. Unmatched junction bases numbered 4, after V lost 0 bases and J lost 3 bases. DNA of the CDR3: TGTGCCAGTAGTATAGACACCGGGACAGGGACAGATACGCAGTATTTT. Its protein is CASSIDTGTGTDTQYF.

The chain has TRBV19 and TRBJ1-5; D perhaps matches TRBD1 (5 bases). Trimming removed 4 bases at V and 2 bases at J, with 12 bases between. This CDR3 spans 15 amino acids. Germline assignment: CDR1 LNHDA and CDR2 SQIVND (reference sequence). This chain's CDR3 is CASSTQGRGNQPQHF. For the CDR3, the DNA is TGTGCCAGTAGTACCCAGGGAAGGGGCAATCAGCCCCAGCATTTT.

The rearrangement joins TRBV29-1 to TRBJ1-1; no reliable D call. This CDR3 region has 11 residues. Germline lookup yields CDR1 SQVTM and CDR2 ANQGSEA. Between the trimmed V and J ends, which lost 6 bases and 10 bases, there was a span of 15 bases. The CDR3 region is CSVDPEGGAFF. In DNA, the CDR3 is TGCAGCGTGGACCCGGAAGGAGGAGCTTTCTTT.

This chain joins TRBV6-4 and TRBJ2-5; 9 nucleotides agree with TRBD1. The CDR3 contains 14 residues. V lost 3 bases, J lost 2 bases, and 1 base stayed unmatched. Germline values: CDR1 MRHNA, CDR2 SNTAGT. As DNA, the CDR3 is TGTGCCAGCAGTGAGGGGACAGGGCAAGAGACCCAGTACTTC. This encodes CASSEGTGQETQYF.